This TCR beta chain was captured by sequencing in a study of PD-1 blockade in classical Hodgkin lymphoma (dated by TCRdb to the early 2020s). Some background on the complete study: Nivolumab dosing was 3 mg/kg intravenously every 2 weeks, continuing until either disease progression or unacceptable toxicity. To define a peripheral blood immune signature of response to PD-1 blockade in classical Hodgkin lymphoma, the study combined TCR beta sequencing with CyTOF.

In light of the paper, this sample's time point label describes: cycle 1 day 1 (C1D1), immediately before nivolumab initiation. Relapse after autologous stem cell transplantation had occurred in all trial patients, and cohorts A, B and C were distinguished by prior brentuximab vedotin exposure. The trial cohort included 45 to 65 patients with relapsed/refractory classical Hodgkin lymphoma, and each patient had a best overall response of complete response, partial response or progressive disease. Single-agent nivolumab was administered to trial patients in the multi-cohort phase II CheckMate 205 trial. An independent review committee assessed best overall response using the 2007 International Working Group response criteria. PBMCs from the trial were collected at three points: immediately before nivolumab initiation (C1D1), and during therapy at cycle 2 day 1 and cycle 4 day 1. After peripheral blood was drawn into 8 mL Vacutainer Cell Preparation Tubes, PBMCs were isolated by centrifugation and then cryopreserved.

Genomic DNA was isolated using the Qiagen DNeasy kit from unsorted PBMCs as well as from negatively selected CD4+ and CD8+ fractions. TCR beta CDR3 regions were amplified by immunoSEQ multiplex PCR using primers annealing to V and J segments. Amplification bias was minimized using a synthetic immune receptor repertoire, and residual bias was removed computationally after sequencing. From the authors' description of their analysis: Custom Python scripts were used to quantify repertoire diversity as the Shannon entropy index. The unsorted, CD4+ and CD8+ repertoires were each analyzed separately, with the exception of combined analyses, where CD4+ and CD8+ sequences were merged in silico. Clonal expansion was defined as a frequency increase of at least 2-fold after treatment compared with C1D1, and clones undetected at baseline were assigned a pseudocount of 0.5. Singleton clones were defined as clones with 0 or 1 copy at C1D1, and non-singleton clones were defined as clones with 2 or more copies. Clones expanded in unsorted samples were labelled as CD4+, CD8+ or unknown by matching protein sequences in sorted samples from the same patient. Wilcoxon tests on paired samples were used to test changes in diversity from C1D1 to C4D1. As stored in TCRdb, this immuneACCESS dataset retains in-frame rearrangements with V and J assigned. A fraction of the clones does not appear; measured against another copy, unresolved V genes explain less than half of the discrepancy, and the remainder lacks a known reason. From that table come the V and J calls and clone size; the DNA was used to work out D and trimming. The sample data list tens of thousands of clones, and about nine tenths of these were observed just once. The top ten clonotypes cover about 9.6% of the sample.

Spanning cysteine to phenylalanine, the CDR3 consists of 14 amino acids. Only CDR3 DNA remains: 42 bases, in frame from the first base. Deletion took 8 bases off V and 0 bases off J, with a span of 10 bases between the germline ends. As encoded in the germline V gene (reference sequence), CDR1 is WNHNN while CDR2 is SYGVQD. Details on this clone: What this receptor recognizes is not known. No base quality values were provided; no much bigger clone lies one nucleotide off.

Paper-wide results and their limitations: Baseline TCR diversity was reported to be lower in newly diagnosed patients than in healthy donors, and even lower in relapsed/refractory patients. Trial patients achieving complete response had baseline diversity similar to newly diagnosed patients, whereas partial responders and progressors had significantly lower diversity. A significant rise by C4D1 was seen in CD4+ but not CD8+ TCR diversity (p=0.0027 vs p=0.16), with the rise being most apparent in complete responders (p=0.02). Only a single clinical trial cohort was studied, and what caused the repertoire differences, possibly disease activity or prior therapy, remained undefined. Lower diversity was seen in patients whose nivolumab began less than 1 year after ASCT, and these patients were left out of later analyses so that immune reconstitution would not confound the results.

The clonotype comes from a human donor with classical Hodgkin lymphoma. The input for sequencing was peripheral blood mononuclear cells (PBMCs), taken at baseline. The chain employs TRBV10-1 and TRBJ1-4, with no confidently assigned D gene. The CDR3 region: CASGDGATNEKLFF. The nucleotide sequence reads TGCGCCAGCGGCGACGGGGCAACTAATGAAAAACTGTTTTTT.